A selection of T cell receptor beta chains follows, all from one sample in a study of blood T cell repertoires in COVID-19. Sequenced by immunoSEQ multiplex PCR; TCRdb stores in-frame clones only, minus some. The sample contains about 340,000 clones, approximately 86% of which appear only once. Input material: peripheral blood. These receptor sequences come from an older woman with COVID-19, enrolled during active disease. Each CDR3 is given with its conserved first and last residue. Each record gives: J gene, V gene, D gene, clone size, CDR3 protein, CDR3 DNA. D genes are given only for firm matches. Clone size is stated in some rows and not others, as once, few, many or a class when expanded.

TRBJ1-5,TRBV2,-,-,CASRPIGRNQPQHF,TGTGCCAGCAGGCCTATAGGGAGGAATCAGCCCCAGCATTTT
TRBJ1-6,TRBV9,-,-,CASSVGGQSSYNSPLHF,TGTGCCAGCAGCGTAGGAGGCCAGAGCTCCTATAATTCACCCCTCCACTTT
TRBJ1-1,TRBV6-5,TRBD1,-,CASSRGDSQNTEAFF,TGTGCCAGCAGTCGAGGGGACAGCCAGAACACTGAAGCTTTCTTT
TRBJ2-3,TRBV27,-,-,CASSLTSTDTQYF,TGTGCCAGCAGTTTAACTAGCACAGATACGCAGTATTTT
TRBJ1-2,TRBV9,TRBD1,-,CASSGGQGWGYTF,TGTGCCAGCAGCGGTGGACAGGGCTGGGGCTACACCTTC
TRBJ1-2,TRBV5-1,-,-,CASSFDLKRSNYGYTF,TGCGCCAGCAGCTTTGATTTAAAGCGCTCTAACTATGGCTACACCTTC
TRBJ2-7,TRBV19,TRBD1,-,CASSRDRASEQYF,TGTGCCAGTAGCCGGGACAGGGCATCCGAGCAGTACTTC
TRBJ1-1,TRBV19,TRBD1,-,CASSAQTGAPNTEAFF,TGTGCCAGTAGTGCCCAGACAGGGGCCCCGAACACTGAAGCTTTCTTT
TRBJ2-2,TRBV11-3,-,-,CASSLDLRWLANGELFF,TGTGCCAGCAGCTTAGATTTAAGATGGCTAGCTAACGGGGAGCTGTTTTTT
TRBJ2-4,TRBV21-1,-,-,CASSSDSLLAKNIQYF,TGTGCCAGCAGCAGCGACAGTCTTCTAGCCAAAAACATTCAGTACTTC
TRBJ2-6,TRBV2,-,-,CASSEIGTSGANVLTF,TGTGCCAGCAGTGAGATTGGCACCTCTGGGGCCAACGTCCTGACTTTC
TRBJ1-2,TRBV7-9,TRBD1,-,CASSLAGQPYGYTF,TGTGCCAGCAGCTTAGCGGGACAGCCCTATGGCTACACCTTC
TRBJ1-3,TRBV30,-,-,CAWRRAGSNLFGNTIYF,TGTGCCTGGCGTCGGGCGGGGTCCAATCTCTTTGGAAACACCATATATTTT
TRBJ2-7,TRBV5-1,TRBD2,-,CASSRGLAGGILSYEQYF,TGCGCCAGCAGCCGCGGACTAGCGGGGGGGATTCTCTCCTACGAGCAGTACTTC
TRBJ1-2,TRBV27,TRBD1,-,CASSSRGQAGYTF,TGTGCCAGCAGTTCCAGGGGGCAGGCTGGCTACACCTTC
TRBJ2-5,TRBV11-3,TRBD2,-,CASSLASGDQETQYF,TGTGCCAGCAGCTTAGCTAGCGGGGACCAAGAGACCCAGTACTTC
TRBJ2-7,TRBV6-2/TRBV6-3,-,-,CASSYPPPRSDQGQYF,TGTGCCAGCAGTTACCCCCCTCCAAGGAGCGACCAAGGGCAGTACTTC
TRBJ1-2,TRBV11-2,TRBD1,many,CASSFWTGGDGYTF,TGTGCCAGCAGCTTTTGGACAGGGGGAGATGGCTACACCTTC
TRBJ2-2,TRBV12-5,TRBD1,-,CASGLSLGTGRTGELFF,TGTGCTAGTGGTTTGAGCTTAGGGACAGGGCGCACCGGGGAGCTGTTTTTT
TRBJ2-2,TRBV7-2,-,-,CASSLSLAKGNTGELFF,TGTGCCAGCAGCTTATCCCTAGCGAAAGGGAACACCGGGGAGCTGTTTTTT
TRBJ1-2,TRBV6-5,TRBD1,-,CASSWTGGLYTF,TGTGCCAGCAGTTGGACAGGGGGCCTCTACACCTTC
TRBJ1-5,TRBV7-2,TRBD1,-,CASSFRTGSDQPQHF,TGTGCCAGCAGCTTTAGGACAGGGTCCGATCAGCCCCAGCATTTT
TRBJ1-2,TRBV5-1,-,-,CASSSDRKALEGYTF,TGCGCCAGCAGCTCTGATCGCAAGGCCCTGGAGGGCTACACCTTC
TRBJ1-4,TRBV5-1,-,-,CASSPGATNEKLFF,TGCGCCAGCAGCCCCGGGGCAACTAATGAAAAACTGTTTTTT
TRBJ1-1,TRBV19,-,-,CASSFRVTEAFF,TGTGCCAGTAGTTTCAGGGTCACTGAAGCTTTCTTT
TRBJ1-2,TRBV6-6,-,-,CASESGNGYTF,TGTGCCAGTGAATCAGGGAACGGCTACACCTTC
TRBJ2-7,TRBV6-5,TRBD1,-,CASSYSGGGSYEQYF,TGTGCCAGCAGTTACTCAGGGGGCGGCTCCTACGAGCAGTACTTC
TRBJ1-3,TRBV19,-,-,CASSMSSSGNTIYF,TGTGCCAGTAGTATGTCGAGCTCTGGAAACACCATATATTTT
TRBJ2-2,TRBV6-5,TRBD2,-,CASSFGTTTGELFF,TGTGCCAGCAGTTTCGGGACTACCACCGGGGAGCTGTTTTTT
TRBJ1-2,TRBV2,-,few,CASRDYTGYGYTF,TGTGCCAGCAGGGACTACACAGGCTATGGCTACACCTTC
TRBJ2-3,TRBV7-3,-,-,CASSLGQVSTDTQYF,TGTGCCAGCAGCTTAGGGCAGGTTAGCACAGATACGCAGTATTTT
TRBJ1-5,TRBV9,-,-,CASSLGSRQPQHF,TGTGCCAGCAGCCTCGGGAGTAGACAGCCCCAGCATTTT
TRBJ2-5,TRBV30,-,-,CAWSVVRGWGETQYF,TGTGCCTGGAGTGTAGTCAGGGGTTGGGGAGAGACCCAGTACTTC